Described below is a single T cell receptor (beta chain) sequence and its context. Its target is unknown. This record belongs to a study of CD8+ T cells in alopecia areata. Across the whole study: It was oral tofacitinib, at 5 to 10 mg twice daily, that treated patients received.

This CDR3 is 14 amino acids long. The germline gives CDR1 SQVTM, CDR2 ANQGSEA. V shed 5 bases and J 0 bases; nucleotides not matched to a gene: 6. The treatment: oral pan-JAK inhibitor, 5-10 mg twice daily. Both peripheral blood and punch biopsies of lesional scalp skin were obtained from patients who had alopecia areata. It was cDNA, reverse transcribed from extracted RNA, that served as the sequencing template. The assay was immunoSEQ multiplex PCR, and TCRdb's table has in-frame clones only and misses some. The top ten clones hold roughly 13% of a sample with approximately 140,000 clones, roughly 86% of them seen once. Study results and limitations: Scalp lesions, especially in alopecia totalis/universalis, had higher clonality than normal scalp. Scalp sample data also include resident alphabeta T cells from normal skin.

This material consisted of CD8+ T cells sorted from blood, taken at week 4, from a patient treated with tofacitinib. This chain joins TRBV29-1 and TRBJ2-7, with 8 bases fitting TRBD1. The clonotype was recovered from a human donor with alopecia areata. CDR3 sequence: CSVITTGGSYEQYF. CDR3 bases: TGCAGCGTTATAACTACAGGGGGCTCCTACGAGCAGTACTTC.